What follows are 26 T cell receptor beta chains derived from one specimen sequenced in a study of blood T cell repertoires in COVID-19. The data were produced by immunoSEQ multiplex PCR, yet TCRdb's version contains in-frame clones alone and is incomplete. This repertoire shows about 7,000 clones, 70% to 90% found once; its top ten account for more than 9%. Sequenced input: peripheral blood. Every receptor here comes from a man between 65 and 79 years old with active COVID-19.

The chain couples TRBV5-4 to TRBJ2-7, with 11 bases identical to TRBD1. V gave up 4 bases and J gave up 4 bases; unmatched junction bases: 10. From germline, CDR1 is SGHNT and CDR2 YYREEE (reference sequence). This CDR3 has 16 amino acids. This chain's CDR3 is CASSPTGTGGLYEQYF. The CDR3 DNA reads TGTGCCAGCAGCCCGACAGGGACAGGGGGTTTATACGAGCAGTACTTC.

This clone occurred a few times. The V gene is TRBV4-1, the J gene TRBJ2-7; TRBD1 matches at 7 bases. Germline-derived CDR1 and CDR2 are MGHRA and YSYEKL. There are 16 residues in the CDR3. The V and J ends lost 1 base and 8 bases, in that order; junction bases with no gene match: 14. The CDR3 DNA follows: TGCGCCAGCAGCCAAGTAACCCGTGCAGGGGGTGGGAAGCAGTACTTC. Translated: CASSQVTRAGGGKQYF.

The CDR3 loop reads CASSSGRAYNEQFF. DNA for the CDR3: TGTGCCAGCAGTTCGGGCAGGGCCTACAATGAGCAGTTCTTC. The chain employs TRBV6-5 and TRBJ2-1; D perhaps matches TRBD1 (5 bases). Trimming took 4 bases from V and 2 from J, leaving 9 bases between them. This CDR3 has 14 amino acids. Germline lookup yields CDR1 MNHEY and CDR2 SVGAGI.

This rearrangement joins TRBV9 to TRBJ1-2, with a weak D call TRBD1 (5 bases). The CDR3 loop spans 13 amino acids. CDR1 is SGDLS and CDR2 is YYNGEE in the germline V gene. The V gene lost 2 bases and the J gene lost 2 bases, with 7 bases spanning the gap. The CDR3 region has the DNA TGTGCCAGCAGCGTGGGGGGGAACTATGGCTACACCTTC. It yields the protein CASSVGGNYGYTF.

The chain carries TRBV7-3 and TRBJ2-2; 7 bases agree with TRBD2. The CDR3 sequence is 15 residues long. J gave up 4 bases and V 2 bases, and 4 bases lay outside the gene matches. Per germline, CDR1 SGHTA and CDR2 FQGTGA. CDR3 residues: CASSLGGGPTGELFF. DNA for the CDR3: TGTGCCAGCAGCTTAGGCGGGGGACCCACCGGGGAGCTGTTTTTT.

The rearrangement uses TRBV15 and TRBJ2-6, with 7 nucleotides matching TRBD1. CDR3 length equals 16 residues. The germline CDR1 and CDR2 sequences are LNHNV and YYDKDF (reference sequence). Trimming cost V 1 base and J 4 bases; bases outside gene matches: 4. CDR3 sequence reads: CATSRGGTVGANVLTF. CDR3 sequence (DNA): TGTGCCACCAGCAGAGGAGGGACAGTCGGGGCCAACGTCCTGACTTTC. Combining the CDR3 with reference TRBV15 and TRBJ2-6 gives the whole variable domain DAMVIQNPRYQVTQFGKPVTLSCSQTLNHNVMYWYQQKSSQAPKLLFHYYDKDFNNEADTPDNFQSRRPNTSFCFLDIRSPGLGDTAMYLCATSRGGTVGANVLTFGAGSRLTVL.

The chain carries TRBV30 and TRBJ2-3; D is ambiguous. V was pared by 0 bases and J by 3 bases, with 10 bases between. Germline CDR1 and CDR2: GTSNPN and SVGIG (reference sequence). The CDR3 totals 14 residues. CDR3 nucleotide sequence: TGTGCCTGGAGTGTACTGTTAGCAACAGATACGCAGTATTTT. Encoded protein: CAWSVLLATDTQYF.

The chain has TRBV4-1 and TRBJ2-7, with D tentatively TRBD1 (5 bases). Germline-derived CDR1 and CDR2 are MGHRA and YSYEKL. The CDR3 contains 16 residues. Trimming took off 0 bases at V and 3 bases at J, with 15 bases between the two ends. The CDR3 sequence is CASSQEDRTRFYEQYF. CDR3 coding DNA: TGCGCCAGCAGCCAAGAAGATAGGACAAGATTCTACGAGCAGTACTTC.

The chain recombines TRBV21-1 with TRBJ2-7; the table's D call, TRBD1, was not checked against the DNA. TRBV21-1 is a known pseudogene. This CDR3 has 12 residues. Here the CDR3 DNA reads TGTGCCGTTACAGGGTGGATCGGCGAGCAGTACTTC. Its translation is CAVTGWIGEQYF.

Only a few counts were recorded for this clone. This chain connects TRBV4-2 to TRBJ2-7; TRBD2 might be the D (6 bases). Germline V lookup: CDR1 LGHNA, CDR2 YNFKEQ. The CDR3 consists of 13 residues. V dropped 1 base and J dropped 4 bases, with 8 bases sitting between them. CDR3 in DNA: TGTGCCAGCAGCCAAGGGGGGGTTTACGAGCAGTACTTC. Its translation: CASSQGGVYEQYF.

The V and J genes are TRBV6-5 and TRBJ1-2; TRBD1 aligns across 7 bases. J was trimmed by 7 bases and V by 4 bases; bases with no gene match: 3. CDR1 and CDR2 (germline): MNHEY, SVGAGI. This CDR3 has 12 residues. The CDR3 region has the DNA TGTGCCAGCAGTTTACAGGGGTTTGGCTACACCTTC. It is translated as CASSLQGFGYTF.

The chain combines TRBV5-6 with TRBJ1-4, with D unresolved. CDR1 is SGHDT and CDR2 is YYEEEE in the germline V gene. V was shortened by 0 bases and J by 5 bases, with 11 bases between the two germline ends. CDR3 length equals 15 residues. The CDR3 spells CASSLGAWENEKLFF. In DNA, the CDR3 is TGTGCCAGCAGCTTGGGGGCTTGGGAGAATGAAAAACTGTTTTTT.

V usage is TRBV12-5 and J usage is TRBJ2-5; 16 bases are a match to TRBD2. The J segment lost 0 bases and the V segment lost 6 bases, leaving 7 bases of the junction unmatched. Germline V CDR1 and CDR2: LGHNT, FRNRAP. This CDR3 has 18 residues. CDR3 in DNA: TGTGCTAGTGGCCCCGGGACTAGCGGGGGGGCCCACCAAGAGACCCAGTACTTC. Translating it yields CASGPGTSGGAHQETQYF.

The rearrangement uses TRBV27 and TRBJ1-1, with 12 bases that match TRBD1. The CDR3 has 15 residues. With V trimmed by 4 bases and J by 4 bases, 4 bases remained unmatched. Germline V CDR1 and CDR2: MNHEY, SMNVEV (reference sequence). The CDR3 reads CASSSGTGGVTEAFF. CDR3 DNA: TGTGCCAGCAGTTCCGGGACAGGGGGCGTCACTGAAGCTTTCTTT.

The chain joins TRBV2 to TRBJ2-7; D is possibly TRBD2 (6 bases). The CDR3 loop spans 12 amino acids. Per the germline V gene, CDR1 is SNHLY and CDR2 is FYNNEI. The V end lost 5 bases, the J end lost 9 bases, and 14 bases lay between the germline ends. In DNA form, the CDR3 reads TGTGCCAGCAGTATGGAGGGTTCCGGGCAGTACTTC. This encodes CASSMEGSGQYF.

The chain recombines TRBV5-4 with TRBJ2-3; 8 bases are shared with TRBD2. The CDR3 contains 16 residues. Germline V gene data show CDR1 as SGHNT and CDR2 as YYREEE (reference sequence). V was clipped by 9 bases and J by 1 base; unmatched bases: 13. The CDR3 DNA sequence: TGTGCCACCCACCTCGGACTAGCCTTACGCACAGATACGCAGTATTTT. It codes for CATHLGLALRTDTQYF. Combining the CDR3 with reference TRBV5-4 and TRBJ2-3 gives the whole variable domain ETGVTQSPTHLIKTRGQQVTLRCSSQSGHNTVSWYQQALGQGPQFIFQYYREEENGRGNFPPRFSGLQFPNYSSELNVNALELDDSALYLCATHLGLALRTDTQYFGPGTRLTVL.

V is TRBV11-2 and J is TRBJ2-7; TRBD1 is a possible D gene (5 bases). The CDR3 runs to 14 residues. The ends were cut back, 5 bases at V and 0 bases at J, with 11 bases in the middle. The germline V gene encodes CDR1 SGHAT and CDR2 FQNNGV. The CDR3 sequence: CASSPLDSSYEQYF. As DNA, the CDR3 is TGTGCCAGCAGCCCCCTCGACAGCTCCTACGAGCAGTACTTC.

This clone has only a few counts. The chain couples TRBV7-9 to TRBJ2-7; 9 bases line up with TRBD1. CDR3 length: 14 residues. J was trimmed by 4 bases and V by 4 bases; bases with no gene match: 5. Germline values: CDR1 SEHNR, CDR2 FQNEAQ (reference sequence). The CDR3 is CASSSDRGSYEQYF. DNA of the CDR3: TGTGCCAGCAGCTCGGACAGGGGATCGTACGAGCAGTACTTC.

V gene TRBV4-2 combines with J gene TRBJ1-2; TRBD1 matches 8 bases. Germline V gene lookup returns CDR1 LGHNA and CDR2 YNFKEQ. J gave up 0 bases and V 6 bases, and 6 bases lay outside the gene matches. The length of the CDR3 is 15 residues. The CDR3 spells CASSKGQEANYGYTF. The CDR3, as DNA: TGTGCCAGCAGTAAGGGACAGGAAGCTAACTATGGCTACACCTTC.

This clone was recorded once. V is TRBV12-3 or TRBV12-4 and J is TRBJ2-2; D is unclear. Trimming shortened V by 6 bases and J by 5 bases, and 4 bases separated the two germline ends. There are 11 residues in the CDR3. CDR3: CASRATGELFF. DNA of the CDR3: TGTGCCAGCAGAGCTACCGGGGAGCTGTTTTTT.

The chain recombines TRBV3-1 (or the pseudogene TRBV3-2) with TRBJ2-3; 11 bases agree with TRBD2. V was clipped by 3 bases and J by 2 bases; unmatched bases: 4. Per germline, CDR1 LGHDT and CDR2 YNNKEL (reference sequence). The CDR3 loop spans 16 amino acids. The CDR3: CASSHLAGGITDTQYF. The DNA for the CDR3 is TGTGCCAGCAGCCACTTAGCGGGGGGGATCACAGATACGCAGTATTTT.

The chain carries TRBV27 and TRBJ2-1; a possible D gene is TRBD2 (5 bases). The CDR3 runs to 12 residues. Germline V gene lookup returns CDR1 MNHEY and CDR2 SMNVEV (reference sequence). V lost 3 bases and J lost 7, with 7 bases in between. The CDR3 DNA is TGTGCCAGCAGTTTCACGGGGAATGAGCAGTTCTTC. Its translation: CASSFTGNEQFF.

V is TRBV9 and J is TRBJ2-1, with D perhaps matching TRBD1 or TRBD2 (6 bases each). The CDR3 is 15 residues long. Germline V lookup: CDR1 SGDLS, CDR2 YYNGEE. V was trimmed by 4 bases and J by 5 bases, leaving 16 bases between them. Here the CDR3 reads CASSIGGGFNNEQFF. DNA for the CDR3: TGTGCCAGCAGCATAGGAGGGGGTTTCAACAATGAGCAGTTCTTC.

The gene calls are TRBV19 and TRBJ2-7; 9 bases align to TRBD1. Germline CDR1 and CDR2: LNHDA and SQIVND (reference sequence). There are 15 residues in the CDR3. V was clipped by 5 bases and J by 2 bases; unmatched bases: 7. CDR3 DNA sequence: TGTGCCAGTAGTGGAAGACAGGGGGTTACCTACGAGCAGTACTTC. Amino acid sequence: CASSGRQGVTYEQYF.

V is TRBV5-6 and J is TRBJ1-4, with 7 nucleotides matching TRBD1. Germline V gene lookup returns CDR1 SGHDT and CDR2 YYEEEE. The CDR3 runs 16 residues. V dropped 4 bases and J dropped 4; count of bases not matched to a gene: 10. The CDR3 sequence is CASSLQYRGLNEKLFF. CDR3 DNA sequence: TGTGCCAGCAGCCTACAGTACAGGGGCCTTAATGAAAAACTGTTTTTT.

This clone was found once. The V gene is TRBV29-1, the J gene TRBJ2-5; 7 nucleotides line up with TRBD2. Germline assignment: CDR1 SQVTM and CDR2 ANQGSEA. Trimming removed 4 bases from V and 4 bases from J; junction bases left unmatched: 6. The CDR3 totals 13 residues. The CDR3 coding sequence is TGCAGCGTTGGGGTAGGGAGGGGAGAGACCCAGTACTTC. Translation gives CSVGVGRGETQYF.